This T cell receptor (beta chain) is drawn from a study of T cell changes during pregnancy in multiple sclerosis (dated by TCRdb to between 2019 and 2020). Broadly, across the study: The study examined how the T cell repertoire changed over the course of pregnancy in women with multiple sclerosis.

The library was built by means of the immunoSEQ multiplex PCR assay. TCRdb re-hosts the immuneACCESS table, in-frame sequences only. Its copies lack some clones; in the studies checked, an unresolved V gene accounts for under half of them, and the cause for the rest is not known. For this sample there are 120,000 or so clones; 90% to 95% appear just once. The top ten clones comprise roughly 6.2% of the sample. Worth noting for this clone: Its target antigen remains unknown. The sample holds no much larger clone one base away, and base qualities are not on file.

The sequencing here drew on peripheral blood, taken before pregnancy. This TCR was sampled from a female donor with multiple sclerosis, enrolled in a pregnancy study.

The CDR3 region reads CASSRGLAREQFF. The nucleotide sequence is TGTGCCAGCTCACGGGGACTAGCCCGGGAGCAGTTCTTC. The sequence links TRBV18 to TRBJ2-1, and TRBD2 matches 9 of the central bases. The germline V gene yields KGHSH for CDR1 and LQKENI for CDR2. The CDR3 holds 13 amino acids from the cysteine to the phenylalanine. Only CDR3 DNA is held: 39 bases, read in frame from base 1. V and J are trimmed by 4 bases and 10 bases, and the gene matches miss 5 bases of the junction.